The 14 T cell receptor beta chains reported below all come from one sample, sequenced in a study of blood T cells in healthy people across ages. The use of a sample-barcoded 5' primer and a J-beta primer mix characterized a second PCR of roughly 6 to 12 cycles. TCRdb passed the 5' RACE reads through MiXCR, listing each CDR3 protein once. The top ten hold 6.5% to 8.5% of the sample, which has 1.5 million to 2 million distinct CDR3 sequences, about 30% seen once. Sequenced: blood. The receptors come from a woman in her 30s in good health.

In its sample, this clonotype was seen a few times. The J gene is TRBJ2-1, the V gene TRBV7-2; perhaps TRBD2 as D (7 bases). From germline, CDR1 is SGHTA and CDR2 FQGNSA. V dropped 4 bases and J dropped 5 bases, with 15 bases sitting between them. This CDR3 has 15 amino acids. CDR3 protein: CASSWEGGENNEQFF. The CDR3 DNA reads TGTGCCAGCAGCTGGGAGGGGGGGGAAAACAATGAGCAGTTCTTC. Together with reference TRBV7-2 and TRBJ2-1, the CDR3 gives the full variable domain: GAGVSQSPSNKVTEKGKDVELRCDPISGHTALYWYRQSLGQGLEFLIYFQGNSAPDKSGLPSDRFSAERTGGSVSTLTIQRTQQEDSAVYLCASSWEGGENNEQFFGPGTRLTVL.

This clonotype was seen more than once but under ten times. Germline is not matched at one junction end, which may reflect a read error. The CDR3 reads CSSSSRDRGPETQYF. The DNA for the CDR3 is TGTTCCAGCAGTTCCCGGGACAGGGGGCCGGAGACCCAGTACTTC. The V gene is TRBV28, the J gene TRBJ2-5; 12 bases are shared with TRBD1. This CDR3 is 15 amino acids long. Germline CDR1 and CDR2: MDHEN and SYDVKM.

This clonotype was counted at least ten times. J is TRBJ1-2 and V is TRBV29-1; D uncertain. The germline V gene encodes CDR1 SQVTM and CDR2 ANQGSEA. This CDR3 has 12 residues. V lost 6 bases and J 2 bases, leaving 10 bases between the germline ends. CDR3 sequence reads: CSVSSENYGYTF. The CDR3 nucleotides read TGCAGCGTCTCGTCCGAGAACTATGGCTACACCTTC. Full variable domain (rest looked up from reference TRBV29-1 and TRBJ1-2): SAVISQKPSRDICQRGTSLTIQCQVDSQVTMMFWYRQQPGQSLTLIATANQGSEATYESGFVIDKFPISRPNLTFSTLTVSNMSPEDSSIYLCSVSSENYGYTFGSGTRLTVV.

The genes are TRBV10-3 and TRBJ2-7; D is undetermined. CDR1 ENHRY and CDR2 SYGVKD come from the germline V gene. The CDR3 extends over 12 amino acids. The V end lost 11 bases, the J end lost 5 bases, and 16 bases lay between the germline ends. For the CDR3, the DNA is TGTGCCGTGAGCCTCCCTGGGGACGAGCAGTACTTC. It specifies CAVSLPGDEQYF.

This clonotype was seen at least ten times. The gene calls are TRBV12-3 or TRBV12-4 and TRBJ2-5; D is unresolved. The germline V and J ends were trimmed by 3 bases and 5 bases, with 10 bases remaining between them. This CDR3 spans 13 amino acids. The CDR3 protein is CASSLVRRETQYF. The CDR3 nucleotides read TGTGCCAGCAGTTTGGTCCGGCGTGAGACCCAGTACTTC.

This clonotype has only a few counts. The chain recombines TRBV5-5 with TRBJ2-4; the match to TRBD2 covers 9 bases. This CDR3 is built from 16 residues. Germline assignment: CDR1 SGHKS and CDR2 YYEKEE (reference sequence). With 4 bases clipped from V and 0 bases from J, the junction kept 5 bases outside the gene matches. The CDR3 nucleotides read TGTGCCAGCAGCCTGGGACTAGCTAAAGCCAAAAACATTCAGTACTTC. Translation gives CASSLGLAKAKNIQYF.

In this sample, this clonotype turned up once. The genes are TRBV5-1 and TRBJ2-1; no definite D call. This CDR3 region has 14 residues. Germline V lookup: CDR1 SGHRS, CDR2 YFSETQ. Trimming removed 0 bases at V and 7 bases at J, with 11 bases between. Written as DNA, the CDR3 is TGCGCCAGCAGCTTGGAAGGCCGGGCGAATGAGCAGTTCTTC. This codes for CASSLEGRANEQFF.

This clonotype was counted a few times. V gene TRBV7-9 combines with J gene TRBJ2-5, with 7 bases lining up with TRBD2. The CDR3 runs to 13 residues. In germline, CDR1 is SEHNR, CDR2 FQNEAQ (reference sequence). V lost 4 bases, J lost 7 bases, and 6 bases stayed unmatched. The CDR3 DNA reads TGTGCCAGCAGCTCTAGCGGAGAGGGGACCCAGTACTTC. It yields the protein CASSSSGEGTQYF.

V gene TRBV5-1 combines with J gene TRBJ2-3, with TRBD1 identical over 8 bases. CDR3 size: 11 residues. CDR1 SGHRS and CDR2 YFSETQ come from the germline V gene. V dropped 2 bases and J dropped 14; count of bases not matched to a gene: 4. The CDR3: CASSLGQGLYF. CDR3 in DNA: TGCGCCAGCAGCTTAGGACAGGGCTTGTATTTT.

Only a few counts were recorded for this clonotype. V usage is TRBV29-1 and J usage is TRBJ1-1; 8 bases match TRBD1. Unmatched junction bases numbered 4, after V lost 4 bases and J lost 3 bases. This CDR3 contains 13 residues. Looked up from germline, CDR1 is SQVTM and CDR2 is ANQGSEA. CDR3 protein: CSVVKDRDTEAFF. DNA for the CDR3: TGCAGCGTTGTTAAGGACAGGGACACTGAAGCTTTCTTT.

This clonotype was counted at least ten times. V usage is TRBV11-1 and J usage is TRBJ2-1, with a possible D match to TRBD1 (7 bases). The CDR3 consists of 16 residues. Per the germline V gene, CDR1 is SGHAT and CDR2 is FQDESV (reference sequence). Trimming took off 2 bases at V and 10 bases at J, with 21 bases between the two ends. The CDR3 DNA sequence: TGTGCCAGCAGCTTAATCCGGACAGGACTAAGGGGAGAGCAGTTCTTC. Amino acids: CASSLIRTGLRGEQFF.

This clonotype has only a few counts. The rearrangement uses TRBV29-1 and TRBJ2-5; D remains unclear. Trimming removed 7 bases at V and 5 bases at J, with 8 bases between. CDR1 and CDR2 (germline): SQVTM, ANQGSEA. The CDR3 has 10 residues. The CDR3 sequence: CSAEVETQYF. CDR3 sequence (DNA): TGCAGCGCCGAAGTCGAGACCCAGTACTTC.

The chain couples TRBV28 to TRBJ2-7; weak D call: TRBD2 (5 bases). V was shortened by 10 bases and J by 0 bases, with 10 bases between the two germline ends. This CDR3 spans 12 amino acids. Per the germline V gene, CDR1 is MDHEN and CDR2 is SYDVKM. CDR3 bases: TGTGCCACGGGATTGGACTCCTACGAGCAGTACTTC. Its translation is CATGLDSYEQYF.

This clonotype was picked up many times. V gene TRBV9 combines with J gene TRBJ2-5; TRBD1 might be the D (6 bases). Germline-derived CDR1 and CDR2 are SGDLS and YYNGEE. This CDR3 region has 14 residues. Trimming stripped 4 bases from V and 5 bases from J, with 15 bases between. The CDR3: CASSLQGLMETQYF. For the CDR3, the DNA is TGTGCCAGCAGCCTACAGGGCTTAATGGAGACCCAGTACTTC.